Below are 24 T cell receptor beta chains sequenced from a single sample in a study of immune cell composition in non-small cell lung cancer. Generated by immunoSEQ multiplex PCR, the TCRdb table keeps only in-frame clones and is missing some. The table lists 1,500 to 2,000 clones, around 70% of them singletons, with about 17% in the top ten. The normal lung sample lay at least 3 cm, and maximally far, from the tumour. The sequenced sample was non-adjacent lung tissue. These receptors came from a human donor with non-small cell lung cancer.

This clone was seen more than once but under ten times. The chain combines TRBV7-9 with TRBJ2-1; D ambiguous. The V end lost 1 base, the J end lost 0 bases, and 10 bases lay between the germline ends. The CDR3 covers 16 residues. Germline CDR1 and CDR2: SEHNR and FQNEAQ (reference sequence). The CDR3 DNA reads as TGTGCCAGCAGCTTAGTCTTTCTAGACTCCTACAATGAGCAGTTCTTC. Its protein product is CASSLVFLDSYNEQFF.

This sequence joins TRBV28 and TRBJ1-2; 9 nucleotides align to TRBD1. The CDR3 covers 16 residues. Trimming at V came to 5 bases and at J to 4 bases, leaving 11 bases not matched to a gene. Germline lookup yields CDR1 MDHEN and CDR2 SYDVKM. CDR3 DNA: TGTGCCAGCAGTCTCATACAGGGGGCCCAGGTCTATGGCTACACCTTC. Translation gives CASSLIQGAQVYGYTF.

The sample holds one count of this clone. The chain recombines TRBV19 with TRBJ2-7; 9 bases align to TRBD2. Per the germline V gene, CDR1 is LNHDA and CDR2 is SQIVND (reference sequence). J lost 1 base, V lost 4 bases, and 5 bases had no gene match. The CDR3 totals 15 residues. This CDR3 is CASSRLAEYSYEQYF. CDR3 in DNA: TGTGCCAGTAGTAGACTAGCGGAATATTCCTACGAGCAGTACTTC.

The rearrangement uses TRBV6-7 and TRBJ2-7; 11 bases line up with TRBD1. TRBV6-7 is an ORF; its function is uncertain. V gave up 4 bases and J gave up 0 bases; unmatched junction bases: 2. The CDR3 covers 15 residues. The CDR3 DNA reads TGTGCCAGCAGTTTCGGACAGGGGGCCTCCTACGAGCAGTACTTC. It encodes CASSFGQGASYEQYF.

This chain links TRBV7-9 with TRBJ2-1; D is possibly TRBD2 (7 bases). CDR3 length: 16 amino acids. Germline CDR1 reads SEHNR; CDR2 reads FQNEAQ (reference sequence). V lost 5 bases and J 6 bases, leaving 20 bases between the germline ends. CDR3 sequence: CASSPQRAGAINEQFF. CDR3 DNA sequence: TGTGCCAGCAGCCCCCAGCGGGCGGGGGCCATCAATGAGCAGTTCTTC.

The genes are TRBV6-1 and TRBJ2-3, with a possible D match to TRBD1 (5 bases). This CDR3 has 17 residues. Trimming cost V 2 bases and J 2 bases, with 17 bases left between them. Germline CDR1 reads MNHNS; CDR2 reads SASEGT. CDR3: CASSENQGYDHTDTQYF. The CDR3, as DNA: TGTGCCAGCAGTGAAAACCAGGGTTATGACCACACAGATACGCAGTATTTT.

The V and J genes are TRBV10-2 and TRBJ1-2, with a weak D call TRBD1 (5 bases). In germline, CDR1 is WSHSY, CDR2 SAAADI. Trimming removed 6 bases at V and 6 bases at J, with 17 bases between. CDR3 length: 14 amino acids. CDR3 residues: CASRAPGGLDGYTF. CDR3 bases: TGCGCCAGCAGAGCCCCGGGGGGTCTGGATGGCTACACCTTC.

V is TRBV5-1 and J is TRBJ2-1, with D unresolved. The CDR3 extends over 13 amino acids. The V and J ends lost 2 bases and 8 bases respectively, with 11 bases between them. CDR1 is SGHRS, CDR2 YFSETQ, per germline. The CDR3 coding sequence is TGCGCCAGCAGCTTTGAGAAGTACTATGAGCAGTTCTTC. It codes for CASSFEKYYEQFF. The variable domain in full, with the rest retrieved from reference TRBV5-1 and TRBJ2-1, is KAGVTQTPRYLIKTRGQQVTLSCSPISGHRSVSWYQQTPGQGLQFLFEYFSETQRNKGNFPGRFSGRQFSNSRSEMNVSTLELGDSALYLCASSFEKYYEQFFGPGTRLTVL.

J is TRBJ2-3 and V is TRBV29-1, with D possibly TRBD1 on 5 matching bases. The CDR3 sequence is 16 residues long. Germline V gene lookup returns CDR1 SQVTM and CDR2 ANQGSEA. V lost 5 bases, J lost 0 bases, and 18 bases lay in between. The CDR3 is CSVLEIGQGSTDTQYF. In DNA form, the CDR3 reads TGCAGCGTTTTAGAGATCGGACAAGGGAGCACAGATACGCAGTATTTT.

This clone was detected once. V usage is TRBV11-2 and J usage is TRBJ2-3; D is possibly TRBD1 (6 bases). Germline V gene lookup returns CDR1 SGHAT and CDR2 FQNNGV. The CDR3 is 17 residues long. V lost 3 bases and J lost 4, with 20 bases in between. As DNA, the CDR3 is TGTGCCAGCAGCTTGGTGACGCCAGGGGCTGTATCAGATACGCAGTATTTT. Translation: CASSLVTPGAVSDTQYF.

This chain joins TRBV27 and TRBJ2-1; TRBD2 agrees at 8 bases. CDR3 size: 15 residues. Germline-derived CDR1 and CDR2 are MNHEY and SMNVEV (reference sequence). J gave up 10 bases and V 2 bases, and 10 bases lay outside the gene matches. The CDR3 DNA sequence: TGTGCCAGCAGTTTAGCACGGGGGGGCCGCGGGGAGCAGTTCTTC. It translates to CASSLARGGRGEQFF.

The gene calls are TRBV2 and TRBJ2-2, with TRBD1 matching 7 bases. CDR1 and CDR2 (germline): SNHLY, FYNNEI. There are 16 residues in the CDR3. With 2 bases clipped from V and 2 bases from J, the junction kept 5 bases outside the gene matches. This CDR3 is CASSEYQGVNTGELFF. The DNA of the CDR3 is TGTGCCAGCAGTGAATACCAGGGGGTTAACACCGGGGAGCTGTTTTTT.

This clone was observed a single time. The chain joins TRBV4-1 to TRBJ2-1, with 9 bases aligning to TRBD2. CDR1 is MGHRA and CDR2 is YSYEKL in the germline V gene. CDR3 length: 17 amino acids. Unmatched junction bases numbered 9, after V lost 0 bases and J lost 6 bases. The CDR3 loop is CASSQERRRGGINEQFF. CDR3 DNA: TGCGCCAGCAGCCAAGAGAGGCGGCGGGGGGGCATCAATGAGCAGTTCTTC.

This chain uses TRBV28 with TRBJ1-2, with 9 bases identical to TRBD1. Trimming at V came to 6 bases and at J to 8 bases, leaving 7 bases not matched to a gene. This CDR3 contains 13 residues. From germline, CDR1 is MDHEN and CDR2 SYDVKM. CDR3: CASSKGTGLGYTF. The CDR3 DNA follows: TGTGCCAGCAGCAAAGGGACAGGGCTAGGCTACACCTTC.

This chain connects TRBV9 to TRBJ2-2; tentative D call: TRBD2 (7 bases). Germline-derived CDR1 and CDR2 are SGDLS and YYNGEE. V was cut by 3 bases and J by 2 bases, with 23 bases left in between. The CDR3 runs to 19 residues. Here the CDR3 reads CASSGSEGGALLNTGELFF. CDR3 nucleotides: TGTGCCAGCAGCGGGTCGGAGGGGGGGGCGCTGCTAAACACCGGGGAGCTGTTTTTT.

The chain employs TRBV11-3 and TRBJ1-6; maybe TRBD1 (6 bases). Trimming removed 5 bases at V and 7 bases at J, with 12 bases between. The CDR3 is made up of 14 amino acids. Germline CDR1 is SGHNT and CDR2 is YENEEA. In DNA form, the CDR3 reads TGTGCCAGCAGCCTACAGGGTCGCAATTCACCCCTCCACTTT. It is translated as CASSLQGRNSPLHF.

The genes are TRBV30 and TRBJ1-5; D ambiguous. The germline V and J ends were trimmed by 0 bases and 6 bases, with 6 bases remaining between them. Looked up from germline, CDR1 is GTSNPN and CDR2 is SVGIG (reference sequence). The CDR3 length is 12 residues. As DNA, the CDR3 is TGTGCCTGGAGTGTATCGGGTCAGCCCCAGCATTTT. Its translation: CAWSVSGQPQHF.

The chain links TRBV4-2 to TRBJ1-1; 9 positions agree with TRBD1. The CDR3 is 15 amino acids. V gave up 2 bases and J gave up 5 bases; unmatched junction bases: 6. Germline lookup yields CDR1 LGHNA and CDR2 YNFKEQ. CDR3 coding DNA: TGTGCCAGCAGCCAACTGACAGGGGGAGGGACTGAAGCTTTCTTT. This encodes CASSQLTGGGTEAFF.

The chain uses TRBV10-3 and TRBJ2-2, with 9 bases fitting TRBD1. J lost 5 bases, V lost 5 bases, and 9 bases had no gene match. Germline values: CDR1 ENHRY, CDR2 SYGVKD. CDR3 size: 16 residues. For the CDR3, the DNA is TGTGCCATCAGTCCCCGGGACAGGGTCTATACCGGGGAGCTGTTTTTT. It encodes CAISPRDRVYTGELFF.

The chain uses TRBV10-3 and TRBJ2-3, with TRBD1 matching over 9 bases. CDR3 length: 16 amino acids. V dropped 3 bases and J dropped 3; count of bases not matched to a gene: 7. The germline V gene encodes CDR1 ENHRY and CDR2 SYGVKD. CDR3 sequence reads: CAISDPDRGLTDTQYF. The CDR3, as DNA: TGTGCCATCAGTGACCCCGACAGGGGGTTAACAGATACGCAGTATTTT.

The chain employs TRBV5-1 and TRBJ1-6; D call uncertain. Trimming took off 1 base at V and 9 bases at J, with 11 bases between the two ends. The CDR3 length is 14 residues. Germline CDR1 SGHRS, CDR2 YFSETQ. The CDR3 sequence is CASSLSGEASPLHF. CDR3 bases: TGCGCCAGCAGCTTGAGCGGGGAGGCTTCACCCCTCCACTTT. Together with reference TRBV5-1 and TRBJ1-6, the CDR3 gives the full variable domain: KAGVTQTPRYLIKTRGQQVTLSCSPISGHRSVSWYQQTPGQGLQFLFEYFSETQRNKGNFPGRFSGRQFSNSRSEMNVSTLELGDSALYLCASSLSGEASPLHFGNGTRLTVT.

The chain combines TRBV28 with TRBJ1-5; D may be TRBD1 (6 bases). Germline-derived CDR1 and CDR2 are MDHEN and SYDVKM. This CDR3 spans 14 amino acids. V lost 6 bases and J 2 bases, leaving 11 bases between the germline ends. The CDR3: CASREDSRNQPQHF. As DNA, the CDR3 is TGTGCCAGCAGAGAGGACAGCCGCAATCAGCCCCAGCATTTT.

The chain uses TRBV9 and TRBJ1-6; no firm D call. V was trimmed by 2 bases and J by 7 bases, leaving 10 bases between them. This CDR3 contains 14 residues. The germline CDR1 and CDR2 sequences are SGDLS and YYNGEE. This chain's CDR3 is CASSVGGLNSPLHF. The CDR3 nucleotides are TGTGCCAGCAGCGTCGGAGGACTCAATTCACCCCTCCACTTT.

The chain links TRBV7-9 to TRBJ2-5, with TRBD2 matching over 13 bases. Trimming removed 5 bases from V and 5 bases from J; junction bases left unmatched: 11. The CDR3 sequence is 17 residues long. Germline V CDR1 and CDR2: SEHNR, FQNEAQ (reference sequence). This CDR3 reads CASSPKTSGGYGETQYF. Written as DNA, the CDR3 is TGTGCCAGCAGCCCCAAGACTAGCGGGGGGTACGGGGAGACCCAGTACTTC.